This entry lists 21 T cell receptor beta chains sequenced from one sample in a study of cytomegalovirus exposure and HLA in healthy donors. Clones were sequenced by immunoSEQ multiplex PCR, and TCRdb holds only the in-frame ones, with some missing. The sample has about 220,000 clones, about 86% seen once. The sequencing input was PBMCs. Every receptor here comes from a man aged 18 to 30 in good health and CMV-seronegative.

The chain combines TRBV6-5 with TRBJ1-2, with 8 bases fitting TRBD1. V was clipped by 2 bases and J by 8 bases; unmatched bases: 10. CDR1 MNHEY and CDR2 SVGAGI come from the germline V gene. The CDR3 runs to 15 residues. CDR3 bases: TGTGCCAGCAGTTACCAGGGGGCAGGGAGCGCCGGCTACACCTTC. It is translated as CASSYQGAGSAGYTF.

The gene calls are TRBV4-1 and TRBJ2-5; TRBD1 is a possible D gene (5 bases). V dropped 4 bases and J dropped 2 bases, with 8 bases sitting between them. CDR1 MGHRA and CDR2 YSYEKL come from the germline V gene. The CDR3 has 13 amino acids. In nucleotides, the CDR3 is TGCGCCAGCAGCCCAGGGCCACAAGAGACCCAGTACTTC. It translates to CASSPGPQETQYF.

V gene TRBV29-1 combines with J gene TRBJ1-3; D unclear. The V gene's germline CDR1 is SQVTM and CDR2 ANQGSEA. The CDR3 extends over 14 amino acids. V lost 4 bases to trimming and J lost 4 bases, with 14 bases between them. The CDR3 DNA reads as TGCAGCGTTGGGAAAAGTGACTACGGAAACACCATATATTTT. This sequence encodes CSVGKSDYGNTIYF.

This sequence joins TRBV7-9 and TRBJ1-4, with 11 bases identical to TRBD1. V was pared by 5 bases and J by 7 bases, with 3 bases of the junction left unmatched. The CDR3 runs 14 residues. CDR1 and CDR2 (germline): SEHNR, FQNEAQ (reference sequence). The CDR3 bases are TGTGCCAGCAGCCCCGGGACAGGGGGTGAAAAACTGTTTTTT. The encoded protein is CASSPGTGGEKLFF.

The chain recombines TRBV28 with TRBJ2-5; 7 bases fit TRBD2. The CDR3 totals 15 residues. In germline, CDR1 is MDHEN, CDR2 SYDVKM. V gave up 7 bases and J gave up 4 bases; unmatched junction bases: 12. The CDR3 is CASNLAGVGGETQYF. The CDR3, as DNA: TGTGCCAGCAATCTGGCGGGAGTGGGAGGAGAGACCCAGTACTTC.

This chain links TRBV7-9 with TRBJ2-7; a possible D gene is TRBD2 (6 bases). Germline V lookup: CDR1 SEHNR, CDR2 FQNEAQ (reference sequence). V dropped 5 bases and J dropped 2 bases, with 16 bases sitting between them. The length of the CDR3 is 15 residues. The CDR3 DNA reads TGTGCCAGCAGCCCTCGACAACCGGGAGCCTACGAGCAGTACTTC. This codes for CASSPRQPGAYEQYF.

The CDR3 bases are TGCGCCAGCAGCCACGTGTTTATTAACACTGAAGCTTTCTTT. Translating it yields CASSHVFINTEAFF. This chain connects TRBV4-1 to TRBJ1-1; no clear D gene. The CDR3 contains 14 residues. Trimming cost V 3 bases and J 2 bases, with 10 bases left between them. CDR1 and CDR2 from the germline V gene are MGHRA and YSYEKL.

CDR3 protein: CASSLRGGLSYNEQFF. The CDR3 bases are TGTGCCAGCAGCTTGAGGGGCGGTCTCTCCTACAATGAGCAGTTCTTC. V is TRBV5-6 and J is TRBJ2-1; TRBD1 is a possible D gene (5 bases). V dropped 1 base and J dropped 0 bases, with 11 bases sitting between them. This CDR3 is 16 amino acids long. Germline CDR1 is SGHDT and CDR2 is YYEEEE.

This rearrangement joins TRBV10-2 to TRBJ2-1, with D unclear. The CDR3 has 11 amino acids. The germline CDR1 and CDR2 sequences are WSHSY and SAAADI. V gave up 9 bases and J gave up 9 bases, with 12 bases separating them. The CDR3 nucleotides read TGCGCCAGTCAAATCATCGGTGAGCAGTTCTTC. Its protein product is CASQIIGEQFF.

The chain is built from TRBV6-5 and TRBJ1-1, with 9 bases that match TRBD1. The CDR3 runs to 14 residues. Per the germline V gene, CDR1 is MNHEY and CDR2 is SVGAGI. Losses at the gene ends were 6 bases for V and 5 bases for J; bases not matched to a gene: 7. This CDR3 is CASSLQGAWTEAFF. The CDR3 nucleotides are TGTGCCAGCAGCCTACAGGGGGCGTGGACTGAAGCTTTCTTT.

The rearrangement joins TRBV10-3 to TRBJ2-2; TRBD2 agrees at 7 bases. With 10 bases clipped from V and 1 base from J, the junction kept 12 bases outside the gene matches. This CDR3 is built from 16 residues. From germline, CDR1 is ENHRY and CDR2 SYGVKD. CDR3 loop: CASRPPERENTGELFF. CDR3 DNA: TGTGCCAGTCGACCCCCAGAGCGGGAGAACACCGGGGAGCTGTTTTTT.

The rearrangement links TRBV6-5 to TRBJ1-2; D is uncertain. The CDR3 is made up of 15 amino acids. CDR1 is MNHEY, CDR2 SVGAGI, per germline. Trimming left V 0 bases short and J 7 bases short, with 15 bases between. CDR3 bases: TGTGCCAGCAGTTACTCGCGGGGATCGGGAGGTGGCTACACCTTC. It specifies CASSYSRGSGGGYTF.

The chain uses TRBV28 and TRBJ1-1, with a tentative D call TRBD1 (6 bases). The CDR3 has 12 residues. Germline loops: CDR1 MDHEN, CDR2 SYDVKM. V lost 8 bases and J lost 7, with 14 bases in between. The CDR3 DNA reads as TGTGCCAGCCGATACAGGGTCAGTGAAGCTTTCTTT. Residues: CASRYRVSEAFF.

The chain recombines TRBV30 with TRBJ2-1; 13 bases are shared with TRBD2. The CDR3 length is 17 residues. Germline V gene lookup returns CDR1 GTSNPN and CDR2 SVGIG (reference sequence). The V segment lost 1 base and the J segment 3 bases; nucleotides outside the gene matches: 6. CDR3 residues: CAWSAGLAGADYNEQFF. The CDR3 bases are TGTGCCTGGAGTGCCGGACTAGCGGGAGCCGACTACAATGAGCAGTTCTTC.

This rearrangement joins TRBV5-1 to TRBJ2-5, with D tentatively TRBD2 (5 bases). The V gene lost 0 bases and the J gene lost 2 bases, with 11 bases spanning the gap. The CDR3 is made up of 15 amino acids. The germline gives CDR1 SGHRS, CDR2 YFSETQ. The DNA for the CDR3 is TGCGCCAGCAGCTTGGCGGTGGGAGATCAAGAGACCCAGTACTTC. It yields the protein CASSLAVGDQETQYF.

J is TRBJ1-1 and V is TRBV30; D is ambiguous. V lost 5 bases and J lost 5, with 15 bases in between. This CDR3 contains 13 residues. Germline V gene sequence: CDR1 GTSNPN, CDR2 SVGIG (reference sequence). Written as DNA, the CDR3 is TGTGCCTGGGGAGGAACGAGGGCGACTGAAGCTTTCTTT. Translation gives CAWGGTRATEAFF. The full variable domain, completed using reference TRBV30 and TRBJ1-1, is SQTIHQWPATLVQPVGSPLSLECTVEGTSNPNLYWYRQAAGRGLQLLFYSVGIGQISSEVPQNLSASRPQDRQFILSSKKLLLSDSGFYLCAWGGTRATEAFFGQGTRLTVV.

The V call is TRBV5-6, the J call TRBJ1-5; the D gene is possibly TRBD1 (5 bases). Trimming left V 2 bases short and J 7 bases short, with 10 bases between. The CDR3 runs 13 residues. Germline V gene lookup returns CDR1 SGHDT and CDR2 YYEEEE. CDR3 DNA sequence: TGTGCCAGCAGCTTTTGGGGGGGACAGCCCCAGCATTTT. Translated, it gives CASSFWGGQPQHF.

The J gene is TRBJ2-7, the V gene TRBV10-3, with a weak D call TRBD2 (5 bases). The CDR3 runs 15 residues. Germline V gene lookup returns CDR1 ENHRY and CDR2 SYGVKD. Between the trimmed V and J ends, which lost 6 bases and 0 bases, there was a span of 15 bases. For the CDR3, the DNA is TGTGCCATCAGAGACTCGACTACCTCCTCCTACGAGCAGTACTTC. It is translated as CAIRDSTTSSYEQYF.

This clone was picked up one time. This chain links TRBV5-1 with TRBJ2-7; D is perhaps TRBD2 (5 bases). V lost 8 bases to trimming and J lost 7 bases, with 25 bases between them. Germline CDR1 and CDR2: SGHRS and YFSETQ. This CDR3 has 15 residues. The CDR3 loop reads CARPATSRGLGEQYF. CDR3 nucleotides: TGCGCCAGGCCCGCAACATCCCGCGGGCTTGGGGAGCAGTACTTC.

This clone was recorded once. The chain joins TRBV4-3 to TRBJ1-6; a weak D match, TRBD1 (5 bases). Trimming took off 2 bases at V and 0 bases at J, with 17 bases between the two ends. The CDR3 has 19 amino acids. The germline gives CDR1 LGHNA, CDR2 YSLEER. The CDR3 nucleotides read TGCGCCAGCAGCCAATATGGGACTGTTAGTAGCTCCTATAATTCACCCCTCCACTTT. Its protein is CASSQYGTVSSSYNSPLHF.

CDR3 protein: CASSPYLGGGRSYEQYF. In DNA, the CDR3 is TGTGCCAGCAGCCCATACCTGGGGGGGGGTAGGTCCTACGAGCAGTACTTC. The chain links TRBV5-6 to TRBJ2-7; TRBD2 matches 7 bases. From germline, CDR1 is SGHDT and CDR2 YYEEEE. V was pared by 4 bases and J by 1 base, with 14 bases of the junction left unmatched. The CDR3 has 17 residues.